This T cell receptor beta chain originates from a study of CD8+ T cells in alopecia areata. Treatment here: oral pan-JAK inhibitor, 5-10 mg twice daily. PBMC-derived CD4+ and CD8+ T cells were sorted. A word on this clone: Its antigen is unidentified.

The sequencing template was cDNA reverse transcribed from extracted RNA. The protocol was immunoSEQ multiplex PCR, while the TCRdb copy is restricted to in-frame clones and leaves out a portion. The sample contains 90,000 to 120,000 clones, around 83% of which appear only once. The study, taken as a whole, reports: Scalp clonality and expanded CD8+ clones among the top 100 fell significantly with tofacitinib.

V was pared by 2 bases and J by 7 bases, with 5 bases of the junction left unmatched. Germline-derived CDR1 and CDR2 are SGHTA and FQGNSA. The CDR3 is 15 amino acids. The sequencing used CD8+ T cells sorted from blood, collected at week 24, from a patient treated with tofacitinib. The J gene is TRBJ2-1, the V gene TRBV7-2; TRBD2 agrees at 10 bases. The receptor was derived from a human donor with alopecia areata. The CDR3 bases are TGTGCCAGCAGCTTAATGCTAGCGGGGGAAAATGAGCAGTTCTTC. Translating it yields CASSLMLAGENEQFF. Full variable domain (missing parts from reference TRBV7-2 and TRBJ2-1): GAGVSQSPSNKVTEKGKDVELRCDPISGHTALYWYRQSLGQGLEFLIYFQGNSAPDKSGLPSDRFSAERTGGSVSTLTIQRTQQEDSAVYLCASSLMLAGENEQFFGPGTRLTVL.